The 11 T cell receptor beta chains in this list originate from one sample, sequenced in a study of T cells in localized non-small cell lung cancer. Profiling relied on immunoSEQ multiplex PCR, and the TCRdb table lists in-frame clones only, not all of them. The sample consists of approximately 63,000 clones, 70% to 90% of them appearing once. This material consisted of peripheral blood, taken before any cancer treatment. These receptors originate from a man between 40 and 75 years old with stage I squamous cell lung carcinoma.

This clone was observed a single time. The genes are TRBV28 and TRBJ2-1; 7 nucleotides align to TRBD2. CDR1 MDHEN and CDR2 SYDVKM come from the germline V gene. Losses at the gene ends were 10 bases for V and 4 bases for J; bases not matched to a gene: 13. There are 15 residues in the CDR3. The CDR3 sequence: CATAPPGTKYNEQFF. Written as DNA, the CDR3 is TGTGCCACCGCACCTCCTGGGACTAAATACAATGAGCAGTTCTTC.

The rearrangement joins TRBV28 to TRBJ1-5; 7 bases match TRBD1. The ends lost 2 bases at V and 1 base at J; junction bases unmatched: 2. The CDR3 extends over 15 amino acids. Germline CDR1 and CDR2: MDHEN and SYDVKM. CDR3 nucleotides: TGTGCCAGCAGTTTAGGGACAGTCAGCAATCAGCCCCAGCATTTT. It encodes CASSLGTVSNQPQHF.

The gene calls are TRBV7-6 and TRBJ2-4, with D possibly called TRBD1 or TRBD2 (5 bases each). Germline CDR1 is SGHVS and CDR2 is FNYEAQ. V was trimmed by 3 bases and J by 10 bases, leaving 16 bases between them. The CDR3 contains 14 residues. The CDR3 here is CASSLGLSTGIQYF. CDR3 DNA sequence: TGTGCCAGCAGCTTGGGGCTCTCCACGGGGATTCAGTACTTC.

This chain uses TRBV20-1 with TRBJ2-1; 8 bases are a match to TRBD2. The CDR3 is made up of 10 amino acids. Germline values: CDR1 DFQATT, CDR2 SNEGSKA (reference sequence). The trim removed 3 bases at V and 12 bases at J, leaving 1 base unmatched. CDR3 nucleotide sequence: TGCAGTGCTAGTCGGGAGGGGCAGTTCTTC. It is translated as CSASREGQFF.

V gene TRBV6-5 combines with J gene TRBJ2-1, with 13 bases matching TRBD2. CDR1 is MNHEY and CDR2 is SVGAGI in the germline V gene. The CDR3 loop spans 14 amino acids. J gave up 4 bases and V 10 bases, and 4 bases lay outside the gene matches. CDR3 sequence (DNA): TGTGCCACAAGACTAGCGGGAGGTTACAATGAGCAGTTCTTC. It codes for CATRLAGGYNEQFF.

This clone showed up just once. This chain links TRBV6-5 with TRBJ1-1; 10 positions agree with TRBD1. The CDR3 is 16 residues long. Germline V gives CDR1 MNHEY, CDR2 SVGAGI. Trimming cost V 2 bases and J 4 bases; bases outside gene matches: 7. DNA of the CDR3: TGTGCCAGCAGTTACGCGACAGGGGGCTTGGGCACTGAAGCTTTCTTT. Its translation: CASSYATGGLGTEAFF.

The V call is TRBV29-1, the J call TRBJ2-7; D is possibly TRBD2 (6 bases). This CDR3 comprises 12 residues. Germline V gene data show CDR1 as SQVTM and CDR2 as ANQGSEA. With 7 bases removed from V and 7 bases from J, the gap between germline ends came to 17 bases. CDR3 in DNA: TGCAGCGCCGGGACCTGGGGAGGAGAGCAGTACTTC. As protein: CSAGTWGGEQYF.

J is TRBJ1-1 and V is TRBV19; 8 nucleotides align to TRBD1. Trimming cost V 5 bases and J 1 base; bases outside gene matches: 6. The CDR3 runs to 15 residues. Germline-derived CDR1 and CDR2 are LNHDA and SQIVND (reference sequence). The CDR3 loop is CASSLRDRRNTEAFF. CDR3 bases: TGTGCCAGTAGTTTGAGGGACAGGAGGAACACTGAAGCTTTCTTT.

This clone has only a few counts. J is TRBJ1-1 and V is TRBV5-4; 7 bases align to TRBD1. With V trimmed by 4 bases and J by 10 bases, 10 bases remained unmatched. The CDR3 has 13 amino acids. Germline CDR1 SGHNT, CDR2 YYREEE (reference sequence). The chain's CDR3 is CASSHDRDVTAFF. In DNA, the CDR3 is TGTGCCAGCAGCCACGACAGGGACGTGACAGCTTTCTTT.

The rearrangement joins TRBV19 to TRBJ2-1, with D maybe TRBD2 (5 bases). CDR1 is LNHDA, CDR2 SQIVND, per germline (reference sequence). Trimming took off 3 bases at V and 4 bases at J, with 10 bases between the two ends. The CDR3 sequence is 14 residues long. The CDR3 is CASSIRDGYNEQFF. CDR3 sequence (DNA): TGTGCCAGTAGTATCCGGGATGGGTACAATGAGCAGTTCTTC. Drawing the rest from reference TRBV19 and TRBJ2-1, the complete variable domain is DGGITQSPKYLFRKEGQNVTLSCEQNLNHDAMYWYRQDPGQGLRLIYYSQIVNDFQKGDIAEGYSVSREKKESFPLTVTSAQKNPTAFYLCASSIRDGYNEQFFGPGTRLTVL.

The rearrangement links TRBV27 to TRBJ2-7; no firm D call. Trimming left V 0 bases short and J 4 bases short, with 13 bases between. This CDR3 spans 15 amino acids. Germline V CDR1 and CDR2: MNHEY, SMNVEV (reference sequence). The CDR3 spells CASSLSPQVRYEQYF. In DNA, the CDR3 is TGTGCCAGCAGTTTATCGCCTCAGGTGAGATACGAGCAGTACTTC.